Below are 30 T cell receptor beta chains sequenced from a single sample in a study of blood T cell repertoires in COVID-19 (TCRdb year 2020). The library relied on the immunoSEQ multiplex PCR assay. TCRdb retrieved this table from immuneACCESS and kept in-frame rearrangements only. Not all clones are present; in checked studies, unresolved V genes account for under half, and no reason is known for the remainder. Here the sample has some 74,000 clones; about 82% occur a single time. The ten most abundant clones make up 4.8% of the sample. The sample was peripheral blood. Every receptor here comes from a woman aged 80 or older with active or convalescent COVID-19.

This chain connects TRBV24-1 to TRBJ2-5; the D gene is possibly TRBD2 (6 bases). V was cut by 2 bases and J by 1 base, with 10 bases left in between. Germline-derived CDR1 and CDR2 are KGHDR and SFDVKD. The CDR3 has 15 residues. CDR3 sequence: CATSDSRGSQETQYF. DNA for the CDR3: TGTGCCACCAGTGATTCCCGGGGGAGCCAAGAGACCCAGTACTTC.

This clone was recorded a few times. The chain links TRBV7-2 to TRBJ2-3; D perhaps matches TRBD1 (6 bases). This CDR3 spans 15 amino acids. CDR1 and CDR2 (germline): SGHTA, FQGNSA. V lost 7 bases to trimming and J lost 2 bases, with 16 bases between them. In DNA form, the CDR3 reads TGTGCCAGCAAAGGGGGAAGCGGCATCACAGATACGCAGTATTTT. It specifies CASKGGSGITDTQYF.

The chain combines TRBV5-4 with TRBJ2-1; TRBD1 aligns across 8 bases. Trimming at V came to 1 base and at J to 4 bases, leaving 7 bases not matched to a gene. Germline-derived CDR1 and CDR2 are SGHNT and YYREEE (reference sequence). This CDR3 is 16 amino acids long. CDR3 protein: CASSLYQGALYNEQFF. DNA for the CDR3: TGTGCCAGCAGCTTGTACCAGGGGGCTTTATACAATGAGCAGTTCTTC.

The chain is built from TRBV7-9 and TRBJ2-3, with D perhaps TRBD1 (6 bases). CDR1 SEHNR and CDR2 FQNEAQ come from the germline V gene (reference sequence). V was shortened by 5 bases and J by 2 bases, with 8 bases between the two germline ends. CDR3 length: 13 amino acids. CDR3 protein: CASSGQNTDTQYF. Here the CDR3 DNA reads TGTGCCAGCAGCGGACAGAACACAGATACGCAGTATTTT. The complete variable domain, with remaining parts taken from reference TRBV7-9 and TRBJ2-3, reads DTGVSQNPRHKITKRGQNVTFRCDPISEHNRLYWYRQTLGQGPEFLTYFQNEAQLEKSRLLSDRFSAERPKGSFSTLEIQRTEQGDSAMYLCASSGQNTDTQYFGPGTRLTVL.

CDR3 coding DNA: TGTGCCAGCTCACACAGGGGTCTTCCCGGGGAGCAGTTCTTC. Amino acids: CASSHRGLPGEQFF. V usage is TRBV18 and J usage is TRBJ2-1; 7 bases align to TRBD1. The germline V gene encodes CDR1 KGHSH and CDR2 LQKENI. Trimming took 4 bases from V and 10 from J; bases not matched to a gene: 10. The length of the CDR3 is 14 residues. The whole variable domain, remainder taken from reference TRBV18 and TRBJ2-1, is NAGVMQNPRHLVRRRGQEARLRCSPMKGHSHVYWYRQLPEEGLKFMVYLQKENIIDESGMPKERFSAEFPKEGPSILRIQQVVRGDSAAYFCASSHRGLPGEQFFGPGTRLTVL.

For this clone: The same CDR3 can be traced to other DNA sequences in this sample. DNA for the CDR3: TGTGCCAGCAGCTTCAGTTCGGGTGGAGAGACCCAGTACTTC. Translation: CASSFSSGGETQYF. The chain couples TRBV7-2 to TRBJ2-5; unclear D gene. The CDR3 has 14 amino acids. V was shortened by 3 bases and J by 4 bases, with 12 bases between the two germline ends. Germline CDR1 and CDR2: SGHTA and FQGNSA.

V and J are TRBV27 and TRBJ2-7; 7 nucleotides match TRBD1. This CDR3 region has 14 residues. With 3 bases clipped from V and 3 bases from J, the junction kept 5 bases outside the gene matches. Per germline, CDR1 MNHEY and CDR2 SMNVEV (reference sequence). The CDR3 region has the DNA TGTGCCAGCAGTTTGGGACAGAGCTTCTACGAGCAGTACTTC. Its protein product is CASSLGQSFYEQYF.

The DNA of the CDR3 is TGTGCCAGCAGCGTCGGTGTGGAGGTTCAAGAGACCCAGTACTTC. It codes for CASSVGVEVQETQYF. The V gene is TRBV9, the J gene TRBJ2-5; a possible D gene is TRBD2 (5 bases). CDR3 length: 15 amino acids. The V end was cut by 2 bases, the J end by 2 bases, with 13 bases between. Germline CDR1 is SGDLS and CDR2 is YYNGEE.

This CDR3 reads CATSDRKPGQGLNTQYF. For the CDR3, the DNA is TGTGCCACCAGTGATCGCAAACCGGGACAGGGGCTGAATACGCAGTATTTT. V is TRBV24-1 and J is TRBJ2-3; 10 positions match TRBD1. The CDR3 length is 17 residues. The V segment lost 3 bases and the J segment 7 bases; nucleotides outside the gene matches: 12. In germline, CDR1 is KGHDR, CDR2 SFDVKD.

V and J are TRBV5-4 and TRBJ1-2; D possibly corresponds to TRBD1 (6 bases). CDR3 size: 13 residues. CDR1 is SGHNT and CDR2 is YYREEE in the germline V gene (reference sequence). With 4 bases removed from V and 7 bases from J, the gap between germline ends came to 14 bases. CDR3 coding DNA: TGTGCCAGCAGCCGGATGGGAGGGGGTGGCTACACCTTC. Translated, it gives CASSRMGGGGYTF.

The chain links TRBV9 to TRBJ2-5; 9 nucleotides agree with TRBD1. The V gene's germline CDR1 is SGDLS and CDR2 YYNGEE. Trimming removed 3 bases from V and 5 bases from J; junction bases left unmatched: 11. This CDR3 region has 16 residues. The CDR3 loop is CASSAYSGTGFETQYF. Here the CDR3 DNA reads TGTGCCAGCAGCGCCTATTCCGGGACAGGGTTTGAGACCCAGTACTTC. The variable domain in full, completed from reference TRBV9 and TRBJ2-5, reads DSGVTQTPKHLITATGQRVTLRCSPRSGDLSVYWYQQSLDQGLQFLIQYYNGEERAKGNILERFSAQQFPDLHSELNLSSLELGDSALYFCASSAYSGTGFETQYFGPGTRLLVL.

This chain joins TRBV19 and TRBJ2-1; TRBD2 matches at 7 bases. Germline V gives CDR1 LNHDA, CDR2 SQIVND (reference sequence). CDR3 length equals 16 residues. V shed 3 bases, J shed 1 base, and the junction held 6 bases outside the gene matches. The CDR3 DNA reads TGTGCCAGTAGTATTCTCGGCGGGGGTTCCTACAATGAGCAGTTCTTC. This encodes CASSILGGGSYNEQFF.

The rearrangement links TRBV27 to TRBJ1-1; TRBD1 might be the D (6 bases). Trimming removed 5 bases from V and 2 bases from J, with 15 bases in between. Per germline, CDR1 MNHEY and CDR2 SMNVEV (reference sequence). The CDR3 has 15 amino acids. CDR3 in DNA: TGTGCCAGCAGTAAATACCGACAGGCCAACACTGAAGCTTTCTTT. Translated, it gives CASSKYRQANTEAFF.

This sequence joins TRBV7-2 and TRBJ2-2, with TRBD2 matching over 8 bases. The CDR3 is 13 amino acids. V was pared by 6 bases and J by 5 bases, with 2 bases of the junction left unmatched. The V gene's germline CDR1 is SGHTA and CDR2 FQGNSA. The CDR3 coding sequence is TGTGCCAGCAGGGTAGCGGGGACCGGGGAGCTGTTTTTT. The encoded protein is CASRVAGTGELFF.

The V gene is TRBV7-3, the J gene TRBJ2-1, with a possible D match to TRBD1 (6 bases). Trimming took off 5 bases at V and 4 bases at J, with 15 bases between the two ends. The CDR3 consists of 15 residues. The germline V gene encodes CDR1 SGHTA and CDR2 FQGTGA. CDR3 coding DNA: TGTGCCAGCAGCAATAGATTAGGACAGTACAATGAGCAGTTCTTC. It specifies CASSNRLGQYNEQFF.

The rearrangement uses TRBV5-4 and TRBJ1-5; 9 nucleotides match TRBD1. Germline V lookup: CDR1 SGHNT, CDR2 YYREEE (reference sequence). Unmatched junction bases numbered 4, after V lost 3 bases and J lost 6 bases. The CDR3 covers 14 residues. CDR3 protein: CASSSQGAGQPQHF. CDR3 nucleotides: TGTGCCAGCAGCTCACAGGGGGCGGGTCAGCCCCAGCATTTT.

The V call is TRBV7-2, the J call TRBJ1-2; 8 bases are a match to TRBD1. This CDR3 is built from 12 residues. The junction had 4 bases not matched to a gene; V was cut back by 6 bases and J by 7 bases. In germline, CDR1 is SGHTA, CDR2 FQGNSA. CDR3 DNA sequence: TGTGCCAGCAGTAGGACAGGGTCTGGCTACACCTTC. Its translation: CASSRTGSGYTF.

The gene calls are TRBV4-3 and TRBJ2-2; TRBD1 agrees at 10 bases. CDR3 size: 14 residues. After removal of 8 bases from V and 8 bases from J, the junction contained 8 bases not matched to a gene. The V gene's germline CDR1 is LGHNA and CDR2 YSLEER. CDR3: CASRLTGGGGELFF. In DNA form, the CDR3 reads TGCGCCAGCCGACTGACAGGGGGCGGGGGGGAGCTGTTTTTT.

This rearrangement joins TRBV6-5 to TRBJ1-6; tentatively, D is TRBD1 (6 bases). Germline assignment: CDR1 MNHEY and CDR2 SVGAGI. With 5 bases removed from V and 7 bases from J, the gap between germline ends came to 12 bases. There are 14 residues in the CDR3. The CDR3 loop reads CASSTGHLNSPLHF. The CDR3 bases are TGTGCCAGCAGTACGGGACACCTAAATTCACCCCTCCACTTT.

This clone was counted ten times or more. The chain recombines TRBV27 with TRBJ2-1; 9 nucleotides agree with TRBD2. From germline, CDR1 is MNHEY and CDR2 SMNVEV (reference sequence). The CDR3 consists of 14 residues. Trimming took 6 bases from V and 7 from J; bases not matched to a gene: 7. The CDR3: CASRGGGAGNEQFF. The CDR3 DNA follows: TGTGCCAGCAGAGGCGGGGGGGCTGGGAATGAGCAGTTCTTC.

This chain connects TRBV24-1 to TRBJ2-1; 12 bases are shared with TRBD1. The CDR3 covers 17 residues. Germline V gene lookup returns CDR1 KGHDR and CDR2 SFDVKD. V was clipped by 0 bases and J by 7 bases; unmatched bases: 6. CDR3 DNA sequence: TGTGCCACCAGTGATTTGCTAGGGACAGGGGGCATAAATGAGCAGTTCTTC. It specifies CATSDLLGTGGINEQFF.

The genes are TRBV7-2 and TRBJ2-7; 11 bases line up with TRBD2. The germline V gene encodes CDR1 SGHTA and CDR2 FQGNSA. V lost 2 bases, J lost 6 bases, and 3 bases stayed unmatched. The CDR3 runs 14 residues. CDR3 DNA: TGTGCCAGCAGCTTAAGACTAGCGGGGATCGAGCAGTACTTC. This encodes CASSLRLAGIEQYF.

The rearrangement joins TRBV6-1 to TRBJ2-7, with a weak D call TRBD1 (5 bases). Trimming left V 2 bases short and J 3 bases short, with 11 bases between. The CDR3 has 14 residues. Germline V gives CDR1 MNHNS, CDR2 SASEGT. The CDR3 is CASSEWGSHYEQYF. Here the CDR3 DNA reads TGTGCCAGCAGTGAATGGGGCAGTCACTACGAGCAGTACTTC.

The CDR3 spells CASSSPTSTYNEQFF. The CDR3 bases are TGTGCCAGCAGCTCCCCGACTAGTACCTACAATGAGCAGTTCTTC. The chain joins TRBV13 to TRBJ2-1, with D possibly TRBD2 on 6 matching bases. CDR1 and CDR2 (germline): PRHDT, FYEKMQ (reference sequence). Trimming stripped 4 bases from V and 2 bases from J, with 12 bases between. This CDR3 is built from 15 residues.

V gene TRBV27 combines with J gene TRBJ1-5, with a weak D call TRBD1 (5 bases). The CDR3 consists of 15 residues. V was pared by 3 bases and J by 3 bases, with 12 bases between. The V gene's germline CDR1 is MNHEY and CDR2 SMNVEV (reference sequence). The DNA of the CDR3 is TGTGCCAGCAGTTTTTCGCAGGGACTCAATCAGCCCCAGCATTTT. This gives the protein CASSFSQGLNQPQHF.

This chain connects TRBV10-2 to TRBJ1-1; 10 nucleotides agree with TRBD1. The CDR3 has 15 residues. The trim removed 4 bases at V and 4 bases at J, leaving 6 bases unmatched. CDR1 WSHSY and CDR2 SAAADI come from the germline V gene. CDR3 residues: CASSGLRQGATEAFF. The CDR3 region has the DNA TGCGCCAGCAGTGGATTACGACAGGGGGCCACTGAAGCTTTCTTT.

This rearrangement joins TRBV28 to TRBJ2-4; the match to TRBD2 covers 13 bases. After removal of 6 bases from V and 3 bases from J, the junction contained 2 bases not matched to a gene. There are 15 residues in the CDR3. Germline CDR1 is MDHEN and CDR2 is SYDVKM. CDR3 DNA sequence: TGTGCCAGCAGAACTAGCGGGGGGGACAAAAACATTCAGTACTTC. As protein: CASRTSGGDKNIQYF.

CDR3 sequence: CASSPQGTTDTQYF. CDR3 bases: TGCGCCAGCAGCCCACAGGGGACAACAGATACGCAGTATTTT. The gene calls are TRBV5-1 and TRBJ2-3; the match to TRBD1 covers 7 bases. The germline V gene has CDR1 SGHRS and CDR2 YFSETQ. The CDR3 extends over 14 amino acids. V shed 4 bases and J 3 bases; nucleotides not matched to a gene: 5.

The chain is built from TRBV5-6 and TRBJ1-3; no clear D. Looked up from germline, CDR1 is SGHDT and CDR2 is YYEEEE. CDR3 length: 17 residues. The V end lost 0 bases, the J end lost 4 bases, and 17 bases lay between the germline ends. The CDR3 sequence: CASSLAPAGRGGNTIYF. DNA for the CDR3: TGTGCCAGCAGCTTGGCCCCTGCTGGCCGAGGAGGAAACACCATATATTTT. Combining the CDR3 with reference TRBV5-6 and TRBJ1-3 gives the whole variable domain DAGVTQSPTHLIKTRGQQVTLRCSPKSGHDTVSWYQQALGQGPQFIFQYYEEEERQRGNFPDRFSGHQFPNYSSELNVNALLLGDSALYLCASSLAPAGRGGNTIYFGEGSWLTVV.

The rearrangement joins TRBV6-2 or TRBV6-3 to TRBJ1-1; D ambiguous. The CDR3 sequence is 12 residues long. Per germline, CDR1 MNHEY and CDR2 SVGEGT. V lost 4 bases to trimming and J lost 8 bases, with 11 bases between them. The CDR3 DNA reads as TGTGCCAGCAGTTCCCGTTGGGCAGAAGCTTTCTTT. Protein product: CASSSRWAEAFF.